Following are 13 T cell receptor beta chains from one sample sequenced in a study of beta chain features in type 1 diabetes. Study-wide results and limits: Moderate but significant shortening of TCRB CDR3s was recorded in all four CD4+ subsets from Type 1 diabetes patients.

The study reverse transcribed the entire isolated RNA, so it sequenced expressed TCRB transcripts. Method: immunoSEQ multiplex PCR; TCRdb's copy keeps in-frame clones and lacks some. The repertoire has 630,000 or so clones, over 12% of them found once; the top ten carry 0.035% to 0.045%. These receptors lack a known antigen. The sample consisted of naive CD4+ T cells from blood. The receptors were gathered from a young man with type 1 diabetes.

This clone was seen more than once but under ten times. This chain's CDR3 is CASSRGSGPGVDEQFF. The CDR3 nucleotides are TGCGCCAGCAGCCGGGGTAGCGGCCCGGGAGTGGATGAGCAGTTCTTC. The rearrangement joins TRBV5-1 to TRBJ2-1, with a weak D call TRBD2 (6 bases). CDR1 is SGHRS, CDR2 YFSETQ, per germline. CDR3 length: 16 residues. Trimming stripped 4 bases from V and 8 bases from J, with 22 bases between.

The rearrangement links TRBV18 to TRBJ2-2; 10 bases agree with TRBD1. Trimming removed 5 bases from V and 5 bases from J; junction bases left unmatched: 5. Germline V gene sequence: CDR1 KGHSH, CDR2 LQKENI. This CDR3 is 15 amino acids long. The CDR3 spells CASSSTGGATGELFF. The CDR3 DNA sequence: TGTGCCAGCTCATCGACAGGGGGCGCAACCGGGGAGCTGTTTTTT.

This rearrangement joins TRBV9 to TRBJ2-7, with a tentative D call TRBD1 (6 bases). Germline CDR1 reads SGDLS; CDR2 reads YYNGEE. CDR3 length: 16 residues. With 0 bases removed from V and 2 bases from J, the gap between germline ends came to 15 bases. The CDR3 region is CASSVDGTHRAYEQYF. The CDR3 bases are TGTGCCAGCAGCGTAGATGGGACACATCGAGCCTACGAGCAGTACTTC.

This clone came up a few times. This chain links TRBV10-3 with TRBJ2-7; 8 positions agree with TRBD1. The CDR3 consists of 11 residues. Germline V CDR1 and CDR2: ENHRY, SYGVKD. Trimming cost V 10 bases and J 9 bases; bases outside gene matches: 8. The DNA for the CDR3 is TGTGCCACCGGGACAGGCGAGCGGCAGTACTTC. Its protein product is CATGTGERQYF.

V gene TRBV28 combines with J gene TRBJ1-5, with D unresolved. The CDR3 sequence is 12 residues long. Trimming took off 2 bases at V and 7 bases at J, with 6 bases between the two ends. CDR1 is MDHEN, CDR2 SYDVKM, per germline. CDR3: CASSLTDQPQHF. The CDR3 DNA follows: TGTGCCAGCAGTTTAACGGACCAGCCCCAGCATTTT.

V usage is TRBV19 and J usage is TRBJ2-5; 9 positions agree with TRBD2. V dropped 5 bases and J dropped 7; count of bases not matched to a gene: 8. Germline CDR1 and CDR2: LNHDA and SQIVND (reference sequence). The CDR3 contains 14 residues. The CDR3 DNA reads TGTGCCAGTAGTCCAGGGACTAGCTCGCGGACCCAGTACTTC. Translated, it gives CASSPGTSSRTQYF.

This clone has more than one count but fewer than ten. J is TRBJ1-4 and V is TRBV30; D ambiguous. V was shortened by 4 bases and J by 7 bases, with 16 bases between the two germline ends. CDR3 length: 14 residues. Germline V CDR1 and CDR2: GTSNPN, SVGIG (reference sequence). CDR3 in DNA: TGTGCCTGGATGTCCAAGGGCTCGGGTGAAAAACTGTTTTTT. It codes for CAWMSKGSGEKLFF. Variable domain in full (rest from reference TRBV30 and TRBJ1-4): SQTIHQWPATLVQPVGSPLSLECTVEGTSNPNLYWYRQAAGRGLQLLFYSVGIGQISSEVPQNLSASRPQDRQFILSSKKLLLSDSGFYLCAWMSKGSGEKLFFGSGTQLSVL.

V usage is TRBV9 and J usage is TRBJ1-4; 9 positions match TRBD1. V dropped 1 base and J dropped 12; count of bases not matched to a gene: 7. CDR3 length: 14 amino acids. CDR1 is SGDLS, CDR2 YYNGEE, per germline. The CDR3 protein is CASSVTGQGLELFF. CDR3 coding DNA: TGTGCCAGCAGCGTAACGGGACAGGGACTGGAACTGTTTTTT. Full variable domain (missing parts from reference TRBV9 and TRBJ1-4): DSGVTQTPKHLITATGQRVTLRCSPRSGDLSVYWYQQSLDQGLQFLIQYYNGEERAKGNILERFSAQQFPDLHSELNLSSLELGDSALYFCASSVTGQGLELFFGSGTQLSVL.

This clone was observed at least ten times. The chain combines TRBV23-1 with TRBJ2-1, with a possible D match to TRBD2 (5 bases). TRBV23-1 is treated as an ORF (open reading frame) with a function not yet certain. Trimming removed 9 bases from V and 13 bases from J, with 19 bases in between. CDR3 size: 12 residues. CDR3 residues: CARSTKLKYQFF. The CDR3 DNA reads as TGCGCCAGGTCGACTAAGTTAAAGTACCAGTTCTTC.

This clone was seen a few times. This chain uses TRBV5-6 with TRBJ2-5; TRBD1 agrees at 9 bases. Germline assignment: CDR1 SGHDT and CDR2 YYEEEE. The V gene end was trimmed by 7 bases and the J gene end by 5 bases; junction bases not matched to a gene: 9. The CDR3 is 14 residues long. Written as DNA, the CDR3 is TGTGCCAGCTCATTCCCGGGGACAGGGGAGACCCAGTACTTC. This translates into CASSFPGTGETQYF.

This clone was observed a few times. This chain joins TRBV2 and TRBJ1-2, with a possible D match to TRBD1 (6 bases). The CDR3 is 15 residues long. Trimming cost V 4 bases and J 4 bases, with 16 bases left between them. Germline lookup yields CDR1 SNHLY and CDR2 FYNNEI. The CDR3: CASSGVQGWFYGYTF. The CDR3 DNA is TGTGCCAGCAGTGGAGTTCAGGGGTGGTTCTATGGCTACACCTTC. The variable domain in full, with the rest retrieved from reference TRBV2 and TRBJ1-2, is EPEVTQTPSHQVTQMGQEVILRCVPISNHLYFYWYRQILGQKVEFLVSFYNNEISEKSEIFDDQFSVERPDGSNFTLKIRSTKLEDSAMYFCASSGVQGWFYGYTFGSGTRLTVV.

This clone was picked up one time. This chain uses TRBV2 with TRBJ2-5; 13 bases are shared with TRBD2. The J segment lost 2 bases and the V segment lost 7 bases, leaving 4 bases of the junction unmatched. CDR1 is SNHLY, CDR2 FYNNEI, per germline. This CDR3 spans 15 amino acids. For the CDR3, the DNA is TGTGCCAGCAATGGACTAGCGGGAGTGCAAGAGACCCAGTACTTC. Translation gives CASNGLAGVQETQYF.

The chain employs TRBV7-9 and TRBJ2-1, with D possibly TRBD2 on 5 matching bases. The V and J ends lost 7 bases and 5 bases respectively, with 18 bases between them. CDR3 size: 15 residues. Germline V CDR1 and CDR2: SEHNR, FQNEAQ (reference sequence). The CDR3 DNA sequence: TGTGCCAGCAACTTCGGGGTGGCGGAAGACAATGAGCAGTTCTTC. It encodes CASNFGVAEDNEQFF.